These 15 T cell receptor beta chains were all obtained from the same sample, sequenced in a study of cytomegalovirus exposure and HLA in healthy donors (dated by TCRdb to about 2017). Receptor libraries were prepared by the immunoSEQ multiplex PCR assay. For the multiplex PCR, a mixture combining 60 forward primers for TCR Vbeta segments and 13 reverse primers for TCR Jbeta segments was used. Sourced from immuneACCESS, this table was stored by TCRdb with only in-frame sequences that have V and J called. A share of the clones is absent; for the studies checked, an unresolved V gene accounts for under half, and the remainder has no known explanation. In all, the sample holds about 160,000 clones, and approximately 80% of those were seen once. The ten most abundant clones make up 3% to 4.5% of the sample. The sample taken for sequencing was PBMCs. The origin of the receptors is a man aged 30 to 39 in good health and CMV-seropositive.

The rearrangement joins TRBV19 to TRBJ2-5; 8 positions agree with TRBD2. V lost 5 bases and J lost 1; bases outside the gene matches: 9. Germline-derived CDR1 and CDR2 are LNHDA and SQIVND (reference sequence). This CDR3 contains 16 residues. Here the CDR3 DNA reads TGTGCCAGTAGTCCCGAGATAGCGGGGACCCAAGAGACCCAGTACTTC. Translation gives CASSPEIAGTQETQYF. The variable domain in full, with the rest retrieved from reference TRBV19 and TRBJ2-5, is DGGITQSPKYLFRKEGQNVTLSCEQNLNHDAMYWYRQDPGQGLRLIYYSQIVNDFQKGDIAEGYSVSREKKESFPLTVTSAQKNPTAFYLCASSPEIAGTQETQYFGPGTRLLVL.

The gene calls are TRBV6-5 and TRBJ2-2, with TRBD2 matching 7 bases. Germline V lookup: CDR1 MNHEY, CDR2 SVGAGI. Unmatched junction bases numbered 1, after V lost 2 bases and J lost 1 base. CDR3 size: 15 residues. The CDR3 nucleotides are TGTGCCAGCAGTTACAAGCGGGGGAACACCGGGGAGCTGTTTTTT. Translating it yields CASSYKRGNTGELFF.

The V call is TRBV9, the J call TRBJ2-3; TRBD2 aligns across 11 bases. V lost 0 bases to trimming and J lost 8 bases; unmatched junction nucleotides: 5. The CDR3 length is 15 residues. The germline gives CDR1 SGDLS, CDR2 YYNGEE. Here the CDR3 DNA reads TGTGCCAGCAGCGTAGCTAGCGGGGGGTACGGTACGCAGTATTTT. Translated, it gives CASSVASGGYGTQYF.

The V call is TRBV19, the J call TRBJ1-1; 9 bases map to TRBD1. This CDR3 has 17 residues. With 1 base clipped from V and 1 base from J, the junction kept 7 bases outside the gene matches. Germline V lookup: CDR1 LNHDA, CDR2 SQIVND (reference sequence). CDR3 loop: CASSIAIGQGTNTEAFF. The CDR3 DNA is TGTGCCAGTAGTATAGCCATCGGACAGGGGACGAACACTGAAGCTTTCTTT.

The J gene is TRBJ2-1, the V gene TRBV2; D is perhaps TRBD2 (6 bases). V lost 6 bases to trimming and J lost 0 bases, with 12 bases between them. CDR3 size: 15 residues. CDR1 is SNHLY and CDR2 is FYNNEI in the germline V gene. CDR3 amino acids: CASSLAVSSYNEQFF. CDR3 in DNA: TGTGCCAGCAGCTTAGCGGTGAGCTCCTACAATGAGCAGTTCTTC.

This clone was observed a handful of times. This chain links TRBV7-3 with TRBJ2-2; 10 positions agree with TRBD1. J lost 6 bases, V lost 5 bases, and 6 bases had no gene match. The CDR3 has 15 amino acids. CDR1 and CDR2 from the germline V gene are SGHTA and FQGTGA. CDR3 in amino acids: CASSPDRGRPGELFF. The CDR3 DNA is TGTGCCAGCAGCCCTGACAGGGGGCGCCCCGGGGAGCTGTTTTTT.

The CDR3 bases are TGCGCCAGCAGCCACCTCCGGGACACGGACGAGCAGTACTTC. Its translation is CASSHLRDTDEQYF. The gene calls are TRBV4-3 and TRBJ2-7; possible D gene TRBD1, 6 bases. Trimming pared 3 bases from V and 5 bases from J, leaving 14 bases between. This CDR3 has 14 residues. The germline gives CDR1 LGHNA, CDR2 YSLEER.

The J gene is TRBJ1-5, the V gene TRBV21-1; the table's D call TRBD1 went unverified against the DNA. TRBV21-1 is labeled a pseudogene. The CDR3 contains 18 residues. CDR3 nucleotides: TGTGCCAGCAGACTAAACACAGGGGACGCGCCTAGCAATCAGCCCCAGCATTTT. It codes for CASRLNTGDAPSNQPQHF.

V gene TRBV5-1 combines with J gene TRBJ2-2; D ambiguous. The CDR3 is made up of 14 amino acids. The germline V and J ends were trimmed by 3 bases and 1 base, with 7 bases remaining between them. CDR1 SGHRS and CDR2 YFSETQ come from the germline V gene. CDR3: CASSSDLNTGELFF. The CDR3 nucleotides read TGCGCCAGCAGCTCCGACTTGAACACCGGGGAGCTGTTTTTT.

The rearrangement uses TRBV21-1 and TRBJ2-2; the table's D gene call, TRBD2, was not cross checked with the DNA. TRBV21-1 is noted as a pseudogene. The CDR3 has 15 residues. The CDR3 region is CAILRGLAGPGELFF. The DNA of the CDR3 is TGTGCCATATTGCGGGGACTAGCGGGCCCCGGGGAGCTGTTTTTT.

V usage is TRBV7-9 and J usage is TRBJ2-3, with D possibly matching TRBD2 (7 bases). Looked up from germline, CDR1 is SEHNR and CDR2 is FQNEAQ (reference sequence). CDR3 size: 16 residues. V lost 8 bases and J lost 5, with 23 bases in between. In DNA, the CDR3 is TGTGCCAGCGCTACTCCTTACGGGGGGCGGTTAGATACGCAGTATTTT. Encoded protein: CASATPYGGRLDTQYF.

This chain connects TRBV29-1 to TRBJ1-2; TRBD1 matches at 7 bases. The CDR3 contains 12 residues. V lost 7 bases to trimming and J lost 5 bases; unmatched junction nucleotides: 7. Germline V lookup: CDR1 SQVTM, CDR2 ANQGSEA. Here the CDR3 DNA reads TGCAGCGAGGGGGACAGCCTGTATGGCTACACCTTC. Its protein is CSEGDSLYGYTF.

The chain combines TRBV7-2 with TRBJ1-2, with D hard to call. V was cut by 1 base and J by 8 bases, with 17 bases left in between. Germline-derived CDR1 and CDR2 are SGHTA and FQGNSA. There are 15 residues in the CDR3. CDR3 residues: CASSLGAGLVVGYTF. Here the CDR3 DNA reads TGTGCCAGCAGCTTAGGGGCGGGGTTGGTTGTCGGCTACACCTTC.

This sequence joins TRBV6-1 and TRBJ2-7; D is perhaps TRBD2 (5 bases). Germline CDR1 and CDR2: MNHNS and SASEGT. Trimming took 4 bases from V and 4 from J, leaving 17 bases between them. CDR3 size: 15 residues. The CDR3 bases are TGTGCCAGCAGTGCCACTACTAGTGAGTGGTACGAGCAGTACTTC. This encodes CASSATTSEWYEQYF.

This sequence joins TRBV2 and TRBJ2-7; 11 bases fit TRBD2. This CDR3 spans 14 amino acids. Germline-derived CDR1 and CDR2 are SNHLY and FYNNEI. After removal of 0 bases from V and 12 bases from J, the junction contained 7 bases not matched to a gene. Here the CDR3 DNA reads TGTGCCAGCAGTGAAGCGTTGGTAGCGGGGGGGCGGTACTTC. Translation: CASSEALVAGGRYF.